These T cell receptor beta chains were read from a single sample in a study of blood T cells in healthy people across ages. Using its own MiXCR run on the 5' RACE reads, TCRdb lists one record per CDR3 protein. Among 700,000 to 850,000 distinct CDR3 sequences, about 55% were seen once, and the ten largest hold about two fifths. The sequenced material came from blood. The origin of the receptors is a man of 80 years or more in good health. Each CDR3 is given with its conserved first and last residue. A D gene is named only where the DNA matches it firmly. Size is omitted from some rows. Given values are once, few, many or a class for expanded clones.

clone size,J gene,D gene,V gene,CDR3 DNA,CDR3 protein
NA,TRBJ2-3,TRBD2,TRBV2,TGTGCCAGCAGTTTTGGGACTAGCGGGGGGTACAGAGACGCGTATTTT,CASSFGTSGGYRDAYF
few,TRBJ2-1,TRBD1,TRBV7-9,TGTGCCAGCAGCCCAAAAGCTACAGGGGCTGAGCAGTTCTTC,CASSPKATGAEQFF
few,TRBJ2-5,TRBD2,TRBV29-1,TGCACCGTCGGGGGGGACGGAGAAGAGACCCAGTACTTC,CTVGGDGEETQYF
NA,TRBJ1-1,TRBD1,TRBV3-1,TGTGCCAGCAGTTGGGGGGACAGGGGAATGGACACTGAAGCTTTCTTT,CASSWGDRGMDTEAFF
few,TRBJ2-7,TRBD1,TRBV20-1,TGCAGTGCTTATAGGGGGACAGGGGCCCACGAGCAGTACTTC,CSAYRGTGAHEQYF
NA,TRBJ1-2,TRBD1,TRBV20-1,TGCAGTACTAGAGATCAACAGGGGGGCGGCTACACCTTC,CSTRDQQGGGYTF
NA,TRBJ2-7,NA,TRBV12-3/TRBV12-4,TGTGCCAGCAGTTTAGGTAACCAGGGAACCTACGAGCAGTACTTC,CASSLGNQGTYEQYF
few,TRBJ2-1,TRBD2,TRBV20-1,TGCAGTGCTAGAGATCGACTAGCGGTTTACAATGAGCAGTTCTTC,CSARDRLAVYNEQFF
NA,TRBJ2-3,TRBD2,TRBV20-1,TGCAGTGCTAGAGTTCTAGCGGGGAAAGGTACGGCGTATTTT,CSARVLAGKGTAYF
NA,TRBJ2-7,NA,TRBV20-1,TGCAGTGCTAGAGATCCGCAGGAGATCTCGGGAGAGCAGTACTTC,CSARDPQEISGEQYF
NA,TRBJ2-1,TRBD2,TRBV12-3/TRBV12-4,TGTGCCAGCAGTTTCGCGATGAGCGGGAGGGGTAATGAGCAGTTCTTC,CASSFAMSGRGNEQFF
NA,TRBJ2-3,TRBD1,TRBV24-1,TGTGCCACCAGTGATGCCACAGGGGGGTCCAGATACGCGTATTTT,CATSDATGGSRYAYF
NA,TRBJ1-5,TRBD1,TRBV18,TGTGCCAGCTCACCCGGGACAGGGAACAATCAGCCCCAGCATTTT,CASSPGTGNNQPQHF
NA,TRBJ2-7,NA,TRBV3-1,TGTGCCAGCAGCCAAGGGCCACCGGGATGGTTCACCGAGCAGTACTTC,CASSQGPPGWFTEQYF
few,TRBJ1-2,TRBD1,TRBV12-3/TRBV12-4,TGTGCCAGCAGTCCAGACAGGGGGCGGATTGGCTACACCTTC,CASSPDRGRIGYTF
NA,TRBJ2-3,NA,TRBV24-1,TGTGCCACCAGTGAGGAGAAGAAGGGGACAGATACGCAGTATTTT,CATSEEKKGTDTQYF
once,TRBJ2-5,TRBD2,TRBV9,TGTGCCAGCAGCGTGGGGACTAGCGGGGTCCAAGAGACCCAGTACTTC,CASSVGTSGVQETQYF
few,TRBJ2-3,TRBD1,TRBV28,TGTGCCAGCAGTTTATTACAGGGGCCCATGGGTACGCAGTATTTT,CASSLLQGPMGTQYF
NA,TRBJ2-1,NA,TRBV7-8,TGTGCCAGCAGCTTAAGGCGGTCTGGCGAGGGGCAGTTCTTC,CASSLRRSGEGQFF
NA,TRBJ1-4,TRBD1,TRBV29-1,TGCAGCGCCGGACAGGGGGTAACTAATGAAAAACTGTTTTTT,CSAGQGVTNEKLFF
NA,TRBJ2-1,NA,TRBV27,TGTGCCAGCAGTTTGGGCCTAACTCTCGATGAGCAGTTCTTC,CASSLGLTLDEQFF
NA,TRBJ2-1,NA,TRBV7-2,TGTGCCAGCAGCTTAATACTTGAGCAGTTCTTC,CASSLILEQFF
NA,TRBJ2-7,TRBD2,TRBV6-1,TGTGCCAGCAGTGAAGGGACTAGCCATACGTCCAAGAACGAGCAGTACTTC,CASSEGTSHTSKNEQYF
few,TRBJ2-3,NA,TRBV10-3,TGTGCCATCAGGGCTGACACTGGCGATACGCAGTATTTT,CAIRADTGDTQYF
NA,TRBJ1-2,NA,TRBV27,TGTGCCAGCAGTTTAGGAGGGACTGGGGGGATTTATGGCTACACCTTC,CASSLGGTGGIYGYTF
NA,TRBJ2-4,TRBD2,TRBV20-1,TGCAGTGCTAGCCAGGGCGGGGGCATTCAGTACTTC,CSASQGGGIQYF
few,TRBJ2-6,TRBD2,TRBV7-3,TGTGCCAGTACGCTAGCGGGAGGAACTGGGGCCAACGTCCTGACTTTC,CASTLAGGTGANVLTF
NA,TRBJ2-7,TRBD2,TRBV7-2,TGTGCCAGCAGCTTTAGGGACTACTCCTACGAGCAGTACTTC,CASSFRDYSYEQYF
NA,TRBJ1-1,NA,TRBV3-1,TGTGCCAGCAGCCCGGGCCGACCGAACACTGAAGCTTTCTTT,CASSPGRPNTEAFF
NA,TRBJ2-7,NA,TRBV27,TGTGCCAGCAGTTTATCGGTCGCAGGGTACTTCAACGAGCAGTACTTC,CASSLSVAGYFNEQYF
NA,TRBJ2-1,TRBD2,TRBV29-1,TGCAGCGGAGGGAGTAGCGGGAGTCGAAATGAGCAGTTCTTC,CSGGSSGSRNEQFF
NA,TRBJ2-1,TRBD2,TRBV3-1,TGTGCCAGCAGCCAAAACCTAGCGGGAGGTTTTAATGAGCAGTTCTTC,CASSQNLAGGFNEQFF
NA,TRBJ2-5,NA,TRBV5-1,TGCGCCAGCAGCTTCGACCTCAAAGAGACCCAGTACTTC,CASSFDLKETQYF
NA,TRBJ2-3,TRBD2,TRBV20-1,TGCAGTGCTACAGGGGGGACTAGCGGGAGCCCAGATACGCAGTATTTT,CSATGGTSGSPDTQYF
NA,TRBJ2-4,NA,TRBV7-9,TGTGCCAGCAGCCAGGACAGCCTAGCCAAAAACATTCAGTACTTC,CASSQDSLAKNIQYF
few,TRBJ2-5,TRBD1,TRBV7-9,TGTGCCAGCAGCTTAGGGAACAGGGGGCCCCAAGAGACCCAGTACTTC,CASSLGNRGPQETQYF
few,TRBJ2-7,TRBD1,TRBV2,TGTGCCAGCGGGACAGGGGGCCTCGAGCAGTACTTC,CASGTGGLEQYF
NA,TRBJ2-1,NA,TRBV29-1,TGCAGCGTTGGTTGGCAGGGGTCCTACAATGAGCAGTTCTTC,CSVGWQGSYNEQFF